The 7 T cell receptor beta chains listed next were all sequenced from one sample in a study of shared clonotypes between healthy human individuals (dated by TCRdb to about 2020). To prepare the library, the immunoSEQ multiplex PCR assay was applied. TCRdb took over this immuneACCESS table, retaining in-frame rearrangements with V and J assigned. Such tables are incomplete; in checked studies, under half of the missing clones stem from an unresolved V gene, and the remainder is unexplained. This sample has 2,500,000 or so clones in its table, and approximately 93% of those were observed once. More than 0.35% of the sample comes from the top ten. The specimen sequenced was naive CD4+ T cells from PBMCs. The label giving this sample's cell subset or site can be read as: CD45RA+ positively selected. All receptors come from a man aged 18 to 29 in good health. Some clones in this sample may be carry-over from other donors' samples.

This clone has a single count. The chain employs TRBV18 and TRBJ2-4, with TRBD2 as a possible D gene (6 bases). Between the trimmed V and J ends, which lost 0 bases and 0 bases, there was a span of 9 bases. The CDR3 covers 16 residues. CDR1 is KGHSH and CDR2 is LQKENI in the germline V gene. CDR3 coding DNA: TGTGCCAGCTCACCACCCCGGGAGAGAGCCAAAAACATTCAGTACTTC. This sequence encodes CASSPPRERAKNIQYF.

V usage is TRBV19 and J usage is TRBJ1-2; no definite D call. Germline V gene data show CDR1 as LNHDA and CDR2 as SQIVND (reference sequence). Trimming cost V 2 bases and J 6 bases, with 13 bases left between them. The CDR3 sequence is 14 residues long. The CDR3 DNA reads as TGTGCCAGTAGTATAAATTTATCGGGCAATGGCTACACCTTC. Amino acids: CASSINLSGNGYTF.

In regard to this clone: Different DNA sequences within this sample yield the same CDR3. The rearrangement links TRBV19 to TRBJ2-7; 11 bases are a match to TRBD1. The CDR3 consists of 15 residues. CDR1 is LNHDA and CDR2 is SQIVND in the germline V gene (reference sequence). V dropped 1 base and J dropped 4; count of bases not matched to a gene: 3. The DNA of the CDR3 is TGTGCCAGTAGTATAGTGGGGACAGGGGGATACGAGCAGTACTTC. It codes for CASSIVGTGGYEQYF.

The chain recombines TRBV18 with TRBJ1-4, with D unresolved. The CDR3 loop spans 16 amino acids. Germline assignment: CDR1 KGHSH and CDR2 LQKENI. V dropped 2 bases and J dropped 4 bases, with 14 bases sitting between them. CDR3 protein: CASSPFTAANNEKLFF. The CDR3 DNA reads TGTGCCAGCTCACCATTTACGGCGGCGAATAATGAAAAACTGTTTTTT.

J is TRBJ1-1 and V is TRBV5-1; TRBD1 matches 8 bases. CDR1 and CDR2 (germline): SGHRS, YFSETQ. The CDR3 is 16 residues long. V lost 1 base and J lost 5; bases outside the gene matches: 10. DNA of the CDR3: TGCGCCAGCAGCTTGATGATGACAGGGGCAAGGACTGAAGCTTTCTTT. Encoded protein: CASSLMMTGARTEAFF.

The V and J genes are TRBV7-3 and TRBJ2-7, with TRBD1 matching 7 bases. The CDR3 has 16 amino acids. Per germline, CDR1 SGHTA and CDR2 FQGTGA. Trimming cost V 3 bases and J 2 bases; bases outside gene matches: 10. This chain's CDR3 is CASSLGSPGQTYEQYF. The CDR3 nucleotides are TGTGCCAGCAGCTTGGGGTCACCGGGACAGACCTACGAGCAGTACTTC.

This clone occurred once. The chain is built from TRBV14 and TRBJ2-1, with 10 bases fitting TRBD2. Trimming removed 2 bases from V and 13 bases from J; junction bases left unmatched: 8. CDR1 and CDR2 (germline): SGHDN, FVKESK. The CDR3 sequence is 14 residues long. This CDR3 is CASSQYASGSTQFF. The CDR3 DNA sequence: TGTGCCAGCAGCCAATATGCTAGCGGGAGCACACAGTTCTTC.